This T cell receptor (beta chain) was retrieved from a study of T cell responses to AZD1222 COVID-19 vaccine. Method: immunoSEQ multiplex PCR; TCRdb's copy keeps in-frame clones and lacks some. This table has about 55,000 clones, 70% to 80% appearing once. Study-level findings and limits: The CD4 TCRs associated with vaccination extended across spike and predominated at 160-218 and 743-854.

Germline CDR1 reads KGHSH; CDR2 reads LQKENI. The CDR3 is 13 amino acids. The ends were cut back, 5 bases at V and 2 bases at J, with 9 bases in the middle. Remarks on this clone: As yet, its antigen is unknown.

The genes are TRBV18 and TRBJ2-5; D gene unclear. The TCR comes from an adult who received the AZD1222 COVID-19 vaccine. Sequencing was performed on peripheral blood, taken 28 days after the second AZD1222 dose. The CDR3 loop is CASSARAQETQYF. The CDR3 coding sequence is TGTGCCAGCTCAGCACGAGCACAAGAGACCCAGTACTTC. The full variable domain, completed using reference TRBV18 and TRBJ2-5, is NAGVMQNPRHLVRRRGQEARLRCSPMKGHSHVYWYRQLPEEGLKFMVYLQKENIIDESGMPKERFSAEFPKEGPSILRIQQVVRGDSAAYFCASSARAQETQYFGPGTRLLVL.